This T cell receptor (beta chain) was recovered during a study of identifying expanded T cells in peripheral blood. General study results and limits: Across healthy donors, higher total template counts meant significantly greater approximately two-week count variance.

Measured with immunoSEQ multiplex PCR; TCRdb has only the in-frame clones, and not every one. The repertoire holds 75,000 to 90,000 clones, with about 90% as singletons. Remarks on this clone: No antigen is known for it.

The CDR3 spans 14 residues. The germline CDR1 and CDR2 sequences are SGHAT and FQNNGV. V was cut by 3 bases and J by 2 bases, with 11 bases left in between. Healthy donors had no documented immune events, such as infections, while sampled. This TCR was sampled from a person aged 18 to 75 in good health. The chain combines TRBV11-2 with TRBJ2-7, with a weak D call TRBD2 (5 bases). The sample consisted of blood. The CDR3 is CASSFAPGTYEQYF. The DNA of the CDR3 is TGTGCCAGCAGCTTCGCACCGGGAACCTACGAGCAGTACTTC.